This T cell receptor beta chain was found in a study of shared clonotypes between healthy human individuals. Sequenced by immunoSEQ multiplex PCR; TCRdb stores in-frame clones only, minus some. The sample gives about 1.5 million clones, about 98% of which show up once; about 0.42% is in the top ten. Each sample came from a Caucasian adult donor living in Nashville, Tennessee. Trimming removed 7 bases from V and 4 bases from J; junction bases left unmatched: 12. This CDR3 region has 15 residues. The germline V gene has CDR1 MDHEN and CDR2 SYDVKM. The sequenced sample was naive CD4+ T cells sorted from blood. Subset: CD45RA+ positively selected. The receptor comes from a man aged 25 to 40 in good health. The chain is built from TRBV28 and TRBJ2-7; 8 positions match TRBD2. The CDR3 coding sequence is TGTGCCAGCACCACGGCCGATAGCGGGGTTTACGAGCAGTACTTC. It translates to CASTTADSGVYEQYF.